These T cell receptor beta chains were read from a single sample in a study of T-cell reconstitution after alpha-beta-depleted transplantation in children. From the PCR reads, TCRdb called clonotypes with MiXCR, one entry per CDR3 protein. The sample holds 150,000 to 250,000 distinct CDR3 sequences, just under 6.5% seen once. Specimen: PBMCs, collected before TCRalphabeta/CD19-depleted stem cell transplant. Receptors originate from a girl under three years old with combined immunodeficiency, due to receive a stem cell transplant. Both conserved end residues are part of each CDR3. D genes are given only for firm matches. The size entry is marked missing in some rows and otherwise reads once, few, many or a size class.

clone size	V gene	J gene	D gene	CDR3 protein	CDR3 DNA
many	TRBV9	TRBJ1-1	.	CASSPAQTVMNTEAFF	TGTGCCAGCAGCCCAGCCCAGACAGTAATGAACACTGAAGCTTTCTTT
few	TRBV11-1	TRBJ2-5	.	CASSLHLRQGGETQYF	TGTGCCAGCAGCTTACATCTCCGGCAGGGGGGAGAGACCCAGTACTTC
few	TRBV29-1	TRBJ2-7	.	CSVGSSGEQYF	TGCAGCGTTGGCAGTAGCGGCGAGCAGTACTTC
few	TRBV6-2/TRBV6-3	TRBJ2-3	TRBD2	CASMRREEADTQYF	TGTGCCAGCATGCGGCGGGAGGAGGCAGATACGCAGTATTTT
many	TRBV2	TRBJ2-1	.	CASRARRALYNEQFF	TGTGCCAGCAGAGCCAGACGGGCATTATACAATGAGCAGTTCTTC
many	TRBV28	TRBJ2-5	.	CASSLVPSFQETQYF	TGTGCCAGCAGCCTTGTGCCCTCCTTTCAAGAGACCCAGTACTTC
.	TRBV29-1	TRBJ2-1	.	CSVEEVPGYEQFF	TGCAGCGTGGAGGAGGTACCGGGCTATGAGCAGTTCTTC
many	TRBV20-1	TRBJ2-1	TRBD2	CSARGTSGGNNEQFF	TGCAGTGCTAGAGGGACTAGCGGGGGGAACAATGAGCAGTTCTTC
many	TRBV6-6	TRBJ2-5	.	CASSYSITPEYF	TGTGCCAGCAGTTACTCTATTACCCCGGAGTACTTC
many	TRBV27	TRBJ2-1	TRBD2	CASSLVPLAGGPYNEQFF	TGTGCCAGCAGTTTGGTCCCCCTGGCGGGAGGGCCCTACAATGAGCAGTTCTTC
many	TRBV6-2/TRBV6-3	TRBJ1-5	.	CASSYSIVGPNQPQHF	TGTGCCAGCAGTTACTCGATCGTAGGTCCCAATCAGCCCCAGCATTTT